This entry lists 26 T cell receptor beta chains sequenced from one sample in a study of beta chain features in type 1 diabetes. cDNA synthesis used the whole RNA isolate, giving expressed TCRB sequences. TCRdb's copy holds only in-frame clones and misses some; the assay was immunoSEQ multiplex PCR. The profile shows around 280,000 clones, 8% of them singletons. Source material: central memory CD4+ T cells from blood. Receptors originate from a woman younger than 35 in good health.

This clone has only a few counts. This chain connects TRBV18 to TRBJ2-2; 7 bases align to TRBD2. Germline V gene sequence: CDR1 KGHSH, CDR2 LQKENI. The junction had 3 bases not matched to a gene; V was cut back by 0 bases and J by 2 bases. The CDR3 extends over 16 amino acids. Written as DNA, the CDR3 is TGTGCCAGCTCACCACCGCGCGGGGGTAACACCGGGGAGCTGTTTTTT. Its protein product is CASSPPRGGNTGELFF.

This sequence joins TRBV18 and TRBJ2-3; 11 bases match TRBD2. This CDR3 is built from 16 residues. Germline V lookup: CDR1 KGHSH, CDR2 LQKENI. Losses at the gene ends were 3 bases for V and 4 bases for J; bases not matched to a gene: 6. CDR3 bases: TGTGCCAGCTCACCTGTAGCGGGGGGGGCCCCAGATACGCAGTATTTT. Residues: CASSPVAGGAPDTQYF.

This clone was observed a handful of times. This chain joins TRBV15 and TRBJ2-3, with D perhaps assigned TRBD1 or TRBD2 (5 bases each). The CDR3 consists of 14 residues. Germline lookup yields CDR1 LNHNV and CDR2 YYDKDF (reference sequence). Deletions cut 0 bases from V and 6 bases from J, with 10 bases between. The CDR3 DNA sequence: TGTGCCACCAGCAGAGAGACCGAGGGGGATACGCAGTATTTT. Encoded protein: CATSRETEGDTQYF. The whole variable domain, remainder taken from reference TRBV15 and TRBJ2-3, is DAMVIQNPRYQVTQFGKPVTLSCSQTLNHNVMYWYQQKSSQAPKLLFHYYDKDFNNEADTPDNFQSRRPNTSFCFLDIRSPGLGDTAMYLCATSRETEGDTQYFGPGTRLTVL.

This clone was detected only a few times. CDR3 nucleotide sequence: TGCAGCGCGCGAACGCTACAGGGAAGGGATGGCTACACCTTC. It yields the protein CSARTLQGRDGYTF. The chain recombines TRBV29-1 with TRBJ1-2; a weak D match, TRBD1 (6 bases). CDR1 is SQVTM and CDR2 is ANQGSEA in the germline V gene. The CDR3 loop spans 14 amino acids. V shed 7 bases and J shed 6 bases, with 21 bases lying between them.

Only a few counts were recorded for this clone. Other DNA sequences in the same sample also yield this CDR3. The V gene is TRBV29-1, the J gene TRBJ1-1, with TRBD1 matching over 8 bases. V trimming: 7 bases; J trimming: 2 bases; junction bases outside the gene matches: 6. The germline CDR1 and CDR2 sequences are SQVTM and ANQGSEA. The CDR3 has 13 amino acids. The CDR3 nucleotides are TGCAGCGGCAGGACAGGGCTTAACACTGAAGCTTTCTTT. Amino acid sequence: CSGRTGLNTEAFF. Combining the CDR3 with reference TRBV29-1 and TRBJ1-1 gives the whole variable domain SAVISQKPSRDICQRGTSLTIQCQVDSQVTMMFWYRQQPGQSLTLIATANQGSEATYESGFVIDKFPISRPNLTFSTLTVSNMSPEDSSIYLCSGRTGLNTEAFFGQGTRLTVV.

This clone was picked up many times. The J gene is TRBJ1-6, the V gene TRBV28; TRBD1 matches 7 bases. This CDR3 is 17 amino acids long. After removal of 3 bases from V and 3 bases from J, the junction contained 8 bases not matched to a gene. Germline CDR1 is MDHEN and CDR2 is SYDVKM. The CDR3 loop is CASSLGQGGGYNSPLHF. CDR3 sequence (DNA): TGTGCCAGCAGTTTGGGGCAGGGGGGAGGCTATAATTCACCCCTCCACTTT.

The CDR3: CASSVDSGGYEQFF. The CDR3, as DNA: TGTGCCAGCAGCGTAGATAGCGGGGGGTATGAGCAGTTCTTC. The chain recombines TRBV9 with TRBJ2-1, with TRBD2 identical over 10 bases. Trimming took 0 bases from V and 8 from J; bases not matched to a gene: 2. The CDR3 has 14 amino acids. The germline V gene has CDR1 SGDLS and CDR2 YYNGEE.

This clone was counted only a few times. The gene calls are TRBV6-1 and TRBJ2-7, with 7 bases matching TRBD2. The germline V gene encodes CDR1 MNHNS and CDR2 SASEGT. V lost 0 bases to trimming and J lost 4 bases; unmatched junction nucleotides: 3. The CDR3 length is 14 residues. The CDR3, as DNA: TGTGCCAGCAGTGAAGCTGGGGGGGTATACGAGCAGTACGTC. Translated, it gives CASSEAGGVYEQYV.

This chain joins TRBV5-5 and TRBJ1-1, with 10 bases lining up with TRBD1. The CDR3 contains 16 residues. Germline values: CDR1 SGHKS, CDR2 YYEKEE (reference sequence). J gave up 3 bases and V 0 bases, and 5 bases lay outside the gene matches. The CDR3 nucleotides read TGTGCCAGCAGCTTGGGACAGGGGGCCGGGTACACTGAAGCTTTCTTT. Translating gives CASSLGQGAGYTEAFF.

This clone was counted a few times. The chain employs TRBV14 and TRBJ2-1; 10 positions agree with TRBD1. This CDR3 comprises 14 residues. Trimming took 2 bases from V and 6 from J; bases not matched to a gene: 1. The germline V gene encodes CDR1 SGHDN and CDR2 FVKESK. CDR3 nucleotides: TGTGCCAGCAGCCAAAGGGACAGGGGCAATGAGCAGTTCTTC. Amino acid sequence: CASSQRDRGNEQFF.

The sample holds a few counts of this clone. V is TRBV29-1 and J is TRBJ2-7, with D unclear. Trimming stripped 7 bases from V and 4 bases from J, with 20 bases between. The CDR3 covers 14 residues. Germline V gene data show CDR1 as SQVTM and CDR2 as ANQGSEA. CDR3 sequence: CSASQTGREYEQYF. CDR3 sequence (DNA): TGCAGCGCCTCCCAGACCGGCCGTGAATACGAGCAGTACTTC.

This clone was recorded a few times. The rearrangement links TRBV28 to TRBJ1-1, with a possible D match to TRBD1 (6 bases). The V end was cut by 2 bases, the J end by 2 bases, with 15 bases between. The length of the CDR3 is 16 residues. Per the germline V gene, CDR1 is MDHEN and CDR2 is SYDVKM. The chain's CDR3 is CASSLPRTVSNTEAFF. CDR3 nucleotide sequence: TGTGCCAGCAGTTTACCTCGGACAGTGAGCAACACTGAAGCTTTCTTT. The variable domain in full, completed from reference TRBV28 and TRBJ1-1, reads DVKVTQSSRYLVKRTGEKVFLECVQDMDHENMFWYRQDPGLGLRLIYFSYDVKMKEKGDIPEGYSVSREKKERFSLILESASTNQTSMYLCASSLPRTVSNTEAFFGQGTRLTVV.

In its sample, this clone was seen a few times. The J gene is TRBJ2-1, the V gene TRBV5-6; 9 bases are shared with TRBD2. The CDR3 length is 15 residues. Germline CDR1 and CDR2: SGHDT and YYEEEE. V trimming: 0 bases; J trimming: 7 bases; junction bases outside the gene matches: 5. CDR3 in amino acids: CASSLVSGSSNEQFF. CDR3 sequence (DNA): TGTGCCAGCAGCTTGGTTAGCGGGAGTAGTAATGAGCAGTTCTTC.

This clone occurred a few times. V gene TRBV25-1 combines with J gene TRBJ2-1; 8 nucleotides agree with TRBD2. Germline V gene data show CDR1 as MGHDK and CDR2 as SYGVNS. J lost 6 bases, V lost 7 bases, and 8 bases had no gene match. The CDR3 length is 14 residues. In DNA form, the CDR3 reads TGTGCCAGCACCATAGCGGGATCGTCCAATGAGCAGTTCTTC. It is translated as CASTIAGSSNEQFF.

V usage is TRBV30 and J usage is TRBJ1-2; D not resolved. Trimming shortened V by 8 bases and J by 4 bases, and 17 bases separated the two germline ends. The CDR3 consists of 13 residues. CDR1 and CDR2 (germline): GTSNPN, SVGIG (reference sequence). The CDR3 spells CARSDLRAYGYTF. The CDR3 DNA is TGTGCCCGCTCGGACTTAAGGGCCTATGGCTACACCTTC.

This clone has a count of ten or more. The chain links TRBV6-5 to TRBJ1-1; D call uncertain. Germline loops: CDR1 MNHEY, CDR2 SVGAGI. The V end was cut by 2 bases, the J end by 1 base, with 5 bases between. The CDR3 runs to 13 residues. The CDR3 nucleotides read TGTGCCAGCAGTTACGGACGGAACACTGAAGCTTTCTTT. Translated, it gives CASSYGRNTEAFF.

This clone was observed a handful of times. Other DNA sequences within the sample encode an identical CDR3. The CDR3 region is CASSTRQNYGYTF. The CDR3 nucleotides read TGTGCCAGCAGCACGCGACAGAACTATGGCTACACCTTC. The chain carries TRBV27 and TRBJ1-2; a possible D gene is TRBD1 (5 bases). V was trimmed by 6 bases and J by 2 bases, leaving 10 bases between them. This CDR3 has 13 amino acids. CDR1 and CDR2 from the germline V gene are MNHEY and SMNVEV (reference sequence).

The gene calls are TRBV5-6 and TRBJ2-5; 8 nucleotides agree with TRBD1. The V and J ends lost 5 bases and 5 bases, in that order; junction bases with no gene match: 2. CDR1 SGHDT and CDR2 YYEEEE come from the germline V gene. The CDR3 is 12 amino acids. The CDR3 DNA follows: TGTGCCAGCAGTTGGGACAGGGAGACCCAGTACTTC. The encoded protein is CASSWDRETQYF.

This clone was detected a few times. This chain links TRBV30 with TRBJ1-6; unclear D gene. The V and J ends lost 2 bases and 9 bases respectively, with 8 bases between them. Germline CDR1 GTSNPN, CDR2 SVGIG (reference sequence). CDR3 length equals 12 residues. The CDR3 DNA follows: TGTGCCTGGAGTTACCATTCTTCACCCCTCCACTTT. Its translation: CAWSYHSSPLHF. The full variable domain, rest sourced from reference TRBV30 and TRBJ1-6, is SQTIHQWPATLVQPVGSPLSLECTVEGTSNPNLYWYRQAAGRGLQLLFYSVGIGQISSEVPQNLSASRPQDRQFILSSKKLLLSDSGFYLCAWSYHSSPLHFGNGTRLTVT.

This clone was counted at least ten times. This sequence joins TRBV28 and TRBJ1-5; 10 bases line up with TRBD1. Germline V gene lookup returns CDR1 MDHEN and CDR2 SYDVKM. The CDR3 runs to 17 residues. With 5 bases clipped from V and 3 bases from J, the junction kept 10 bases outside the gene matches. As DNA, the CDR3 is TGTGCCAGCAGTACCCGGACAGGGGGACGGGTCAATCAGCCCCAGCATTTT. Its protein product is CASSTRTGGRVNQPQHF.

The J gene is TRBJ2-5, the V gene TRBV30; D is unclear. The V gene lost 0 bases and the J gene lost 4 bases, with 6 bases spanning the gap. CDR1 is GTSNPN, CDR2 SVGIG, per germline (reference sequence). This CDR3 has 12 residues. In nucleotides, the CDR3 is TGTGCCTGGAGTGTGAGCCGAGAGACCCAGTACTTC. This translates into CAWSVSRETQYF. The full variable domain, in which reference TRBV30 and TRBJ2-5 provide the parts outside the CDR3, is SQTIHQWPATLVQPVGSPLSLECTVEGTSNPNLYWYRQAAGRGLQLLFYSVGIGQISSEVPQNLSASRPQDRQFILSSKKLLLSDSGFYLCAWSVSRETQYFGPGTRLLVL.

The V and J genes are TRBV5-4 and TRBJ2-5; a weak D match, TRBD1 (6 bases). The CDR3 sequence is 15 residues long. The V end was cut by 0 bases, the J end by 2 bases, with 11 bases between. Germline V lookup: CDR1 SGHNT, CDR2 YYREEE (reference sequence). CDR3 in DNA: TGTGCCAGCAGCTTGGTGACAACAGGGCAAGAGACCCAGTACTTC. Amino acid sequence: CASSLVTTGQETQYF.

The chain recombines TRBV9 with TRBJ2-1; D possibly uses TRBD1 or TRBD2 (5 bases each). The V end was cut by 2 bases, the J end by 15 bases, with 18 bases between. CDR1 is SGDLS, CDR2 YYNGEE, per germline. This CDR3 region has 13 residues. CDR3 nucleotide sequence: TGTGCCAGCAGCGTTGGGGACCTCAGGGCGAGGTTCTTC. This gives the protein CASSVGDLRARFF. The complete variable domain, with remaining parts taken from reference TRBV9 and TRBJ2-1, reads DSGVTQTPKHLITATGQRVTLRCSPRSGDLSVYWYQQSLDQGLQFLIQYYNGEERAKGNILERFSAQQFPDLHSELNLSSLELGDSALYFCASSVGDLRARFFGPGTRLTVL.

This clone was observed a handful of times. The chain uses TRBV18 and TRBJ2-7; D unresolved. The length of the CDR3 is 11 residues. Germline CDR1 is KGHSH and CDR2 is LQKENI. V dropped 5 bases and J dropped 5 bases, with 7 bases sitting between them. CDR3 sequence reads: CASSRSDEQYF. As DNA, the CDR3 is TGTGCCAGCTCAAGATCTGACGAGCAGTACTTC.

This clone showed up just a few times. The chain combines TRBV4-2 with TRBJ2-2; 8 positions agree with TRBD1. The CDR3 length is 16 residues. The germline V gene has CDR1 LGHNA and CDR2 YNFKEQ. Trimming at V came to 0 bases and at J to 6 bases, leaving 6 bases not matched to a gene. In nucleotides, the CDR3 is TGTGCCAGCAGCCAAGAAGTCGCGACAGGGGCCGGGGAGCTGTTTTTT. Its translation is CASSQEVATGAGELFF.

This clone appeared many times. The chain carries TRBV5-4 and TRBJ1-1, with D possibly being TRBD1 (5 bases). The CDR3 is made up of 17 amino acids. Trimming left V 6 bases short and J 1 base short, with 22 bases between. The germline V gene encodes CDR1 SGHNT and CDR2 YYREEE (reference sequence). The CDR3 protein is CASTIPVPTAENTEAFF. CDR3 in DNA: TGTGCCAGCACCATCCCCGTCCCGACAGCAGAGAACACTGAAGCTTTCTTT.